The sequence of this TCR beta chain was determined in a study of cytomegalovirus exposure and HLA in healthy donors. 60 Vbeta and 13 Jbeta primers were used in PCR. Repertoires were generated with immunoSEQ multiplex PCR, while TCRdb's copy carries only in-frame clones and drops some. The sample consists of under 85,000 clones, 76% of them appearing once. The sequence derives from a man between 18 and 29 years old in good health and CMV-seronegative. Sequences were obtained from PBMCs.

CDR3 region: CSVETSGGPDTQYF. CDR3 nucleotide sequence: TGCAGCGTTGAAACTAGCGGGGGCCCAGATACGCAGTATTTT. This chain joins TRBV29-1 and TRBJ2-3, with 11 positions matching TRBD2. This CDR3 is built from 14 residues. Per germline, CDR1 SQVTM and CDR2 ANQGSEA. V shed 2 bases and J 4 bases; nucleotides not matched to a gene: 2.